These 8 T cell receptor beta chains were sequenced from one sample in a study of blood T cell repertoires in COVID-19. Sequencing was performed with immunoSEQ multiplex PCR; in TCRdb, only in-frame clones are kept and a portion is missing. Of approximately 52,000 clones listed, approximately 92% are singletons. Sample: peripheral blood. The receptor source for this set is a man between 60 and 70 years old with active COVID-19.

V is TRBV5-1 and J is TRBJ2-5; 7 bases are a match to TRBD2. V trimming: 2 bases; J trimming: 5 bases; junction bases outside the gene matches: 0. The CDR3 contains 12 residues. Germline loops: CDR1 SGHRS, CDR2 YFSETQ. Here the CDR3 reads CASSFGGETQYF. CDR3 sequence (DNA): TGCGCCAGCAGCTTCGGGGGGGAGACCCAGTACTTC. The full variable domain, with the rest looked up from reference TRBV5-1 and TRBJ2-5, is KAGVTQTPRYLIKTRGQQVTLSCSPISGHRSVSWYQQTPGQGLQFLFEYFSETQRNKGNFPGRFSGRQFSNSRSEMNVSTLELGDSALYLCASSFGGETQYFGPGTRLLVL.

V usage is TRBV5-4 and J usage is TRBJ1-2; 9 bases fit TRBD1. Losses at the gene ends were 3 bases for V and 4 bases for J; bases not matched to a gene: 1. The length of the CDR3 is 13 residues. CDR1 SGHNT and CDR2 YYREEE come from the germline V gene (reference sequence). The CDR3 here is CASSSTGGYGYTF. The CDR3 bases are TGTGCCAGCAGCTCGACAGGGGGCTATGGCTACACCTTC.

The genes are TRBV12-3 or TRBV12-4 and TRBJ2-2; the D gene is possibly TRBD2 (5 bases). V was pared by 7 bases and J by 7 bases, with 10 bases between. The CDR3 is 12 amino acids. The CDR3 reads CASNLAGGELFF. Here the CDR3 DNA reads TGTGCCAGCAACCTAGCCGGCGGGGAGCTGTTTTTT.

The V gene is TRBV5-4, the J gene TRBJ2-1; TRBD2 aligns across 8 bases. The CDR3 totals 15 residues. Per the germline V gene, CDR1 is SGHNT and CDR2 is YYREEE (reference sequence). V was clipped by 4 bases and J by 1 base; unmatched bases: 4. In DNA, the CDR3 is TGTGCCAGCAGCGCGACTAGCGCGTCCTACAATGAGCAGTTCTTC. Translation: CASSATSASYNEQFF.

The V and J genes are TRBV18 and TRBJ1-1; no definite D call. V lost 4 bases, J lost 0 bases, and 6 bases lay in between. Germline V gene sequence: CDR1 KGHSH, CDR2 LQKENI. The CDR3 is made up of 13 amino acids. CDR3 in amino acids: CASSLQLNTEAFF. The CDR3 nucleotides read TGTGCCAGCTCACTACAGCTGAACACTGAAGCTTTCTTT.

The V gene is TRBV7-2, the J gene TRBJ2-2; possible D gene TRBD2, 6 bases. Germline CDR1 SGHTA, CDR2 FQGNSA. This CDR3 has 16 amino acids. With 6 bases removed from V and 0 bases from J, the gap between germline ends came to 14 bases. For the CDR3, the DNA is TGTGCCAGCAGGCCAACGTCTAGCGCGAACACCGGGGAGCTGTTTTTT. The encoded protein is CASRPTSSANTGELFF. Looking up the rest from reference TRBV7-2 and TRBJ2-2 gives the full variable domain: GAGVSQSPSNKVTEKGKDVELRCDPISGHTALYWYRQSLGQGLEFLIYFQGNSAPDKSGLPSDRFSAERTGGSVSTLTIQRTQQEDSAVYLCASRPTSSANTGELFFGEGSRLTVL.

This clone was detected once. The V call is TRBV18, the J call TRBJ2-5, with 8 nucleotides matching TRBD2. Germline V gene sequence: CDR1 KGHSH, CDR2 LQKENI. The CDR3 extends over 14 amino acids. The V gene end was trimmed by 3 bases and the J gene end by 4 bases; junction bases not matched to a gene: 4. CDR3 sequence reads: CASSPSGGGETQYF. CDR3 sequence (DNA): TGTGCCAGCTCACCCAGCGGGGGCGGAGAGACCCAGTACTTC. Supplemented by reference TRBV18 and TRBJ2-5, the full variable domain reads NAGVMQNPRHLVRRRGQEARLRCSPMKGHSHVYWYRQLPEEGLKFMVYLQKENIIDESGMPKERFSAEFPKEGPSILRIQQVVRGDSAAYFCASSPSGGGETQYFGPGTRLLVL.

V is TRBV20-1 and J is TRBJ1-1; 8 bases are a match to TRBD1. Germline V lookup: CDR1 DFQATT, CDR2 SNEGSKA (reference sequence). The ends lost 3 bases at V and 6 bases at J; junction bases unmatched: 3. This CDR3 region has 12 residues. The CDR3 nucleotides read TGCAGTGCTAGTGACAGGGGCTCTGAAGCTTTCTTT. The encoded protein is CSASDRGSEAFF.